This T cell receptor beta chain is drawn from a study of T cell repertoires in cytomegalovirus infection. Study in general: Well-studied HLA-B-restricted epitopes and recently identified HLA-C-restricted epitopes of CMV were both used in the study.

Whole-study results and caveats: The study found HLA-C-restricted CMV-specific TCR beta clonotypes dominating the ex vivo response.

Using its own MiXCR run on the reads, TCRdb lists one record per CDR3 protein. The data contain some 99,000 distinct CDR3 sequences, around 31% of them singletons. This clonotype was seen a handful of times. Antigen unknown. After removal of 3 bases from V and 6 bases from J, the junction contained 10 bases not matched to a gene. Germline V gives CDR1 DFQATT, CDR2 SNEGSKA (reference sequence). The CDR3 spans 16 residues. This chain connects TRBV20-1 to TRBJ2-2, with 10 bases fitting TRBD2. The sample was CD8+ T cells from cultured PBMCs, taken from culture after CMV antigen stimulation. This sequence originates from a human donor in good health (CMV status not recorded). Some clones in this sample may be carry-over from other donors' samples. CDR3 sequence reads: CSASWWSGGAAGELFF. CDR3 coding DNA: TGCAGTGCTAGCTGGTGGAGCGGGGGGGCTGCCGGGGAGCTGTTTTTT.